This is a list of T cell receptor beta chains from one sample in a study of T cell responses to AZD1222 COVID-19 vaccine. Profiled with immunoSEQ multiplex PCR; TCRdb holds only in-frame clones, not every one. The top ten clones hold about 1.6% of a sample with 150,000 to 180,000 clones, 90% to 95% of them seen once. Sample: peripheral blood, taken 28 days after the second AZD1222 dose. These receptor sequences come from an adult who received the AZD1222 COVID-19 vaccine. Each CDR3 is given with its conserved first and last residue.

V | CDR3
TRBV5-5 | CASSHTYEQYF
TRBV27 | CASSFQGNQPQHF
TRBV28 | CASRPGLGGRPFF
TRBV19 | CASRDSNTEAFF
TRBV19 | CASSPGTGRETQYF
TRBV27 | CASSFLGQSNTEAFF
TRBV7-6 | CASSPGPAGLSYTF
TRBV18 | CASSPRATGGDTQYF
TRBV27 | CASSLSVSTYEQYF
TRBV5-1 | CASSRGSGKETQYF
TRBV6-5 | CASAVTAYEQYF
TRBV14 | CASSRRGNYEQYF
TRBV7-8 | CASSPGGGATGNTIYF
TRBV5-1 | CASSLDRDGYTF